The 21 T cell receptor beta chains in this list originate from one sample, sequenced in a study of T cell responses to AZD1222 COVID-19 vaccine. Profiled with immunoSEQ multiplex PCR; TCRdb holds only in-frame clones, not every one. Here the sample spans 150,000 to 200,000 clones, about nine tenths being singletons. Sequencing used peripheral blood, obtained on day 0 of AZD1222 vaccination. These receptors were obtained from an adult in good health.

The chain carries TRBV28 and TRBJ2-7; 9 nucleotides agree with TRBD1. Germline CDR1 is MDHEN and CDR2 is SYDVKM. The CDR3 sequence is 15 residues long. J gave up 0 bases and V 4 bases, and 4 bases lay outside the gene matches. This CDR3 reads CASSWGQGNSYEQYF. CDR3 nucleotides: TGTGCCAGCAGTTGGGGACAGGGCAACTCCTACGAGCAGTACTTC.

This chain links TRBV3-1 (or the pseudogene TRBV3-2) with TRBJ2-3; D unresolved. The CDR3 is 12 amino acids. V shed 1 base and J shed 5 bases, with 4 bases lying between them. The V gene's germline CDR1 is LGHDT and CDR2 YNNKEL (reference sequence). In nucleotides, the CDR3 is TGTGCCAGCAGCCAAGGAGGAGATACGCAGTATTTT. Protein: CASSQGGDTQYF.

CDR3 bases: TGCGCCAGCAGCCAGATACTAGCGGGAAAACAAGAGACCCAGTACTTC. As protein: CASSQILAGKQETQYF. The J gene is TRBJ2-5, the V gene TRBV4-1, with 10 bases fitting TRBD2. Germline assignment: CDR1 MGHRA and CDR2 YSYEKL. This CDR3 is built from 16 residues. The V segment lost 3 bases and the J segment 2 bases; nucleotides outside the gene matches: 6.

The chain carries TRBV6-2 or TRBV6-3 and TRBJ1-6, with D possibly being TRBD1 (5 bases). The CDR3 totals 14 residues. Germline CDR1 is MNHEY and CDR2 is SVGEGT. The V end lost 5 bases, the J end lost 11 bases, and 16 bases lay between the germline ends. The CDR3 bases are TGTGCCAGCAGTCCCCGGGACCCCCCGACACCCCTCCACTTT. Residues: CASSPRDPPTPLHF.

V and J are TRBV2 and TRBJ2-7, with a tentative D call TRBD1 (6 bases). The CDR3 spans 15 residues. The germline CDR1 and CDR2 sequences are SNHLY and FYNNEI. V lost 3 bases and J lost 3, with 15 bases in between. The CDR3 DNA is TGTGCCAGCAGTGATAGGACAGCTGGGAGCTACGAGCAGTACTTC. Translation gives CASSDRTAGSYEQYF.

The V and J genes are TRBV3-1 (or the pseudogene TRBV3-2) and TRBJ2-7, with 13 positions matching TRBD2. The V gene end was trimmed by 4 bases and the J gene end by 2 bases; junction bases not matched to a gene: 5. CDR1 is LGHDT and CDR2 is YNNKEL in the germline V gene (reference sequence). CDR3 length: 16 residues. The CDR3 DNA sequence: TGTGCCAGCAGCCGGGAGGGACTAGCGGGGACCTACGAGCAGTACTTC. Encoded protein: CASSREGLAGTYEQYF.

J is TRBJ2-7 and V is TRBV6-5; 7 bases line up with TRBD1. The CDR3 runs 13 residues. The germline V gene has CDR1 MNHEY and CDR2 SVGAGI. With 6 bases clipped from V and 4 bases from J, the junction kept 6 bases outside the gene matches. The CDR3 sequence is CASRQGWRYEQYF. As DNA, the CDR3 is TGTGCCAGCAGACAGGGGTGGAGATACGAGCAGTACTTC.

The V and J genes are TRBV7-8 and TRBJ2-7; TRBD1 agrees at 7 bases. J was trimmed by 2 bases and V by 5 bases; bases with no gene match: 6. From germline, CDR1 is SGHVS and CDR2 FQNEAQ. The CDR3 totals 14 residues. CDR3 sequence (DNA): TGTGCCAGCAGCCTGCAGGGGGTAGCCTACGAGCAGTACTTC. Translated, it gives CASSLQGVAYEQYF. Using reference TRBV7-8 and TRBJ2-7 for the parts outside the CDR3, the full variable domain is GAGVSQSPRYKVAKRGQDVALRCDPISGHVSLFWYQQALGQGPEFLTYFQNEAQLDKSGLPSDRFFAERPEGSVSTLKIQRTQQEDSAVYLCASSLQGVAYEQYFGPGTRLTVT.

This CDR3 is CASCRDSPYEQYF. CDR3 sequence (DNA): TGCGCCAGCTGCCGGGATAGTCCCTACGAGCAGTACTTC. The chain uses TRBV5-1 and TRBJ2-7; maybe TRBD2 (5 bases). CDR3 length: 13 residues. From germline, CDR1 is SGHRS and CDR2 YFSETQ. V lost 7 bases to trimming and J lost 2 bases, with 13 bases between them.

Only one count was recorded for this clone. The chain combines TRBV6-5 with TRBJ1-1; 9 bases match TRBD1. The CDR3 is made up of 13 amino acids. In germline, CDR1 is MNHEY, CDR2 SVGAGI. V lost 6 bases to trimming and J lost 5 bases; unmatched junction nucleotides: 4. CDR3 protein: CASSAQGATEAFF. The CDR3 DNA sequence: TGTGCCAGCAGCGCACAGGGGGCTACTGAAGCTTTCTTT.

This clone has a single count. V usage is TRBV10-3 and J usage is TRBJ2-1; 9 positions agree with TRBD2. The CDR3 is 11 residues long. The germline V gene has CDR1 ENHRY and CDR2 SYGVKD. CDR3 DNA sequence: TGTGCGGGGGGAGCGGGAGGTGAGCAGTTCTTC. Residues: CAGGAGGEQFF.

This clone has a handful of counts. This sequence joins TRBV14 and TRBJ2-4; D gene uncertain. Germline V gene sequence: CDR1 SGHDN, CDR2 FVKESK. The CDR3 is made up of 16 amino acids. V was shortened by 0 bases and J by 1 base, with 10 bases between the two germline ends. CDR3: CASSQEVGGAKNIQYF. The CDR3 DNA sequence: TGTGCCAGCAGCCAAGAAGTTGGTGGGGCCAAAAACATTCAGTACTTC. Combining the CDR3 with reference TRBV14 and TRBJ2-4 gives the whole variable domain EAGVTQFPSHSVIEKGQTVTLRCDPISGHDNLYWYRRVMGKEIKFLLHFVKESKQDESGMPNNRFLAERTGGTYSTLKVQPAELEDSGVYFCASSQEVGGAKNIQYFGAGTRLSVL.

This clone was observed a single time. This chain connects TRBV5-4 to TRBJ2-7, with 7 positions matching TRBD2. The length of the CDR3 is 15 residues. J lost 4 bases, V lost 0 bases, and 7 bases had no gene match. Per the germline V gene, CDR1 is SGHNT and CDR2 is YYREEE (reference sequence). Here the CDR3 DNA reads TGTGCCAGCAGCTTGGGGTCTAGCGGACCTTACGAGCAGTACTTC. Translation gives CASSLGSSGPYEQYF.

The chain links TRBV27 to TRBJ2-7, with TRBD2 matching 7 bases. With 3 bases clipped from V and 3 bases from J, the junction kept 20 bases outside the gene matches. CDR1 is MNHEY and CDR2 is SMNVEV in the germline V gene (reference sequence). There are 19 residues in the CDR3. The CDR3 protein is CASSFGGSGPPQLYYEQYF. CDR3 in DNA: TGTGCCAGCAGTTTTGGGGGTAGCGGGCCGCCTCAGTTATACTACGAGCAGTACTTC.

The DNA of the CDR3 is TGTGCCAGCAGCTTAAGAGCAACTAATGAAAAACTGTTTTTT. This translates into CASSLRATNEKLFF. The chain carries TRBV5-5 and TRBJ1-4; D not certain. The V gene's germline CDR1 is SGHKS and CDR2 YYEKEE (reference sequence). The CDR3 consists of 14 residues. Trimming cost V 2 bases and J 0 bases, with 5 bases left between them. Using reference TRBV5-5 and TRBJ1-4 for the parts outside the CDR3, the full variable domain is DAGVTQSPTHLIKTRGQQVTLRCSPISGHKSVSWYQQVLGQGPQFIFQYYEKEERGRGNFPDRFSARQFPNYSSELNVNALLLGDSALYLCASSLRATNEKLFFGSGTQLSVL.

This clone was recorded once. The gene calls are TRBV19 and TRBJ2-2, with 10 bases identical to TRBD1. There are 16 residues in the CDR3. The junction had 7 bases not matched to a gene; V was cut back by 8 bases and J by 1 base. The germline V gene has CDR1 LNHDA and CDR2 SQIVND (reference sequence). The CDR3 nucleotides read TGTGCCAGTGCGACCGGGACAGGGGTGAACACCGGGGAGCTGTTTTTT. It specifies CASATGTGVNTGELFF.

The rearrangement links TRBV6-1 to TRBJ2-1, with 8 bases fitting TRBD2. The V gene's germline CDR1 is MNHNS and CDR2 SASEGT. With V trimmed by 2 bases and J by 10 bases, 19 bases remained unmatched. The CDR3 is 18 amino acids. The CDR3 nucleotides read TGTGCCAGCAGTGAACTACCTGGTGGTAGCGGGAACCCCGGGGAGCAGTTCTTC. Its protein is CASSELPGGSGNPGEQFF.

This clone has only one observation. This sequence joins TRBV7-2 and TRBJ1-1; D gene uncertain. The germline gives CDR1 SGHTA, CDR2 FQGNSA. The CDR3 sequence is 14 residues long. Trimming stripped 6 bases from V and 1 base from J, with 12 bases between. CDR3 bases: TGTGCCAGCAGTCCCCGCCGGTCGAACACTGAAGCTTTCTTT. This translates into CASSPRRSNTEAFF.

V gene TRBV2 combines with J gene TRBJ2-7; the match to TRBD1 covers 10 bases. Germline assignment: CDR1 SNHLY and CDR2 FYNNEI. This CDR3 is 15 amino acids long. V lost 3 bases, J lost 0 bases, and 2 bases stayed unmatched. CDR3 in amino acids: CASSEDRGSSYEQYF. The DNA for the CDR3 is TGTGCCAGCAGTGAGGACAGGGGGAGCTCCTACGAGCAGTACTTC. Filled out from reference TRBV2 and TRBJ2-7, the complete variable domain reads EPEVTQTPSHQVTQMGQEVILRCVPISNHLYFYWYRQILGQKVEFLVSFYNNEISEKSEIFDDQFSVERPDGSNFTLKIRSTKLEDSAMYFCASSEDRGSSYEQYFGPGTRLTVT.

The rearrangement uses TRBV7-8 and TRBJ2-1, with TRBD2 matching over 8 bases. J gave up 4 bases and V 5 bases, and 19 bases lay outside the gene matches. CDR1 SGHVS and CDR2 FQNEAQ come from the germline V gene. The length of the CDR3 is 19 residues. In DNA, the CDR3 is TGTGCCAGCAGCCCCCGTCAAGTTCAAGCGGGAGAAGCGTACAATGAGCAGTTCTTC. Encoded protein: CASSPRQVQAGEAYNEQFF.

The chain joins TRBV18 to TRBJ1-5, with D unresolved. This CDR3 region has 15 residues. Germline V gives CDR1 KGHSH, CDR2 LQKENI. The V gene lost 3 bases and the J gene lost 2 bases, with 11 bases spanning the gap. Here the CDR3 reads CASSPKGAGNQPQHF. CDR3 bases: TGTGCCAGCTCACCGAAGGGCGCCGGCAATCAGCCCCAGCATTTT.